This record looks at one T cell receptor beta chain sequence and its context. This sample is part of a study of technical replicates of blood from a few donors. Germline-derived CDR1 and CDR2 are MDHEN and SYDVKM. CDR3 length equals 15 residues. V lost 3 bases and J lost 4, with 15 bases in between. The method was immunoSEQ multiplex PCR; TCRdb's version includes in-frame clones alone and lacks a portion of them. The sample contains approximately 81,000 clones, approximately 97% of which appear only once. The sequenced sample consisted of T cells isolated from PBMCs. The sequence derives from a human donor in good health. This chain connects TRBV28 to TRBJ1-1; D not certain. CDR3 in amino acids: CASSFPPGGPTEAFF. In nucleotides, the CDR3 is TGTGCCAGCAGTTTCCCCCCGGGAGGGCCCACTGAAGCTTTCTTT.